A single sample gave rise to the 8 T cell receptor beta chains below, sequenced in a study of identical twins. MiXCR was run by TCRdb on the 5' RACE reads, yielding one entry per CDR3 protein. The sample shows about 1.7 million distinct CDR3 sequences, less than 35% of them seen only once. The sequenced sample consisted of cord blood. The receptors shown here come from a newborn girl in good health.

This clonotype was counted only a few times. The rearrangement links TRBV4-1 to TRBJ2-7; D is unresolved. Germline assignment: CDR1 MGHRA and CDR2 YSYEKL. CDR3 length: 14 amino acids. V lost 1 base, J lost 5 bases, and 12 bases lay in between. This CDR3 reads CASSQVFVGHEQYF. CDR3 coding DNA: TGCGCCAGCAGCCAAGTCTTTGTAGGGCACGAGCAGTACTTC.

This chain joins TRBV15 and TRBJ1-4; TRBD1 matches at 8 bases. This CDR3 is 17 amino acids long. The germline V gene has CDR1 LNHNV and CDR2 YYDKDF (reference sequence). V gave up 5 bases and J gave up 6 bases; unmatched junction bases: 14. CDR3 amino acids: CATSAITGGRGDEKLFF. CDR3 nucleotide sequence: TGTGCCACCAGCGCCATTACAGGGGGTCGGGGTGATGAAAAACTGTTTTTT.

The V call is TRBV27, the J call TRBJ2-1; 8 bases line up with TRBD2. The tail of the sequence fits TRBJ2-7 better, so the J call may be wrong. This CDR3 has 13 amino acids. Germline assignment: CDR1 MNHEY and CDR2 SMNVEV (reference sequence). The CDR3, as DNA: TGTGCCAGCAGAAGTAGCGGGAACAATGAGCAGTACTTC. This codes for CASRSSGNNEQYF.

The genes are TRBV2 and TRBJ2-1; no clear D. With 7 bases removed from V and 0 bases from J, the gap between germline ends came to 13 bases. The CDR3 runs 15 residues. Germline lookup yields CDR1 SNHLY and CDR2 FYNNEI. In DNA form, the CDR3 reads TGTGCCAGCAATACGATAAGCATCTCCTACAATGAGCAGTTCTTC. Translated: CASNTISISYNEQFF.

The chain employs TRBV4-1 and TRBJ2-1; 10 bases line up with TRBD2. Trimming took 0 bases from V and 2 from J; bases not matched to a gene: 7. CDR3 length: 18 amino acids. Per the germline V gene, CDR1 is MGHRA and CDR2 is YSYEKL. CDR3 nucleotides: TGCGCCAGCAGCCAAGAAGCCAGCGGGAGGGCCGCCTACAATGAGCAGTTCTTC. It specifies CASSQEASGRAAYNEQFF.

This clonotype was counted between two and nine times. The chain links TRBV7-2 to TRBJ2-3, with 10 bases that match TRBD2. With V trimmed by 7 bases and J by 10 bases, 5 bases remained unmatched. The germline CDR1 and CDR2 sequences are SGHTA and FQGNSA. This CDR3 spans 12 amino acids. In nucleotides, the CDR3 is TGTGCCAGCACCCTGGGACTAGCGCCGCAGTATTTT. This sequence encodes CASTLGLAPQYF.

The chain uses TRBV28 and TRBJ2-7; D possibly corresponds to TRBD2 (5 bases). CDR3 length equals 15 residues. CDR1 is MDHEN and CDR2 is SYDVKM in the germline V gene. V was cut by 0 bases and J by 0 bases, with 9 bases left in between. The CDR3 protein is CASSLWDSSSYEQYF. The CDR3 nucleotides are TGTGCCAGCAGTTTATGGGACTCGAGCTCCTACGAGCAGTACTTC.

This sequence joins TRBV6-2 or TRBV6-3 and TRBJ1-2, with D perhaps matching TRBD1 (6 bases). The germline CDR1 and CDR2 sequences are MNHEY and SVGEGT. CDR3 size: 12 residues. Trimming took 7 bases from V and 4 from J, leaving 10 bases between them. CDR3 amino acids: CASNQGFYGYTF. The CDR3 DNA sequence: TGTGCCAGCAATCAGGGGTTCTATGGCTACACCTTC.